The TCR beta chain described here comes from a study of cytomegalovirus exposure and HLA in healthy donors. PCR employed 60 Vbeta and 13 Jbeta primers. Clones were read by immunoSEQ multiplex PCR, and TCRdb kept only the in-frame ones, dropping some. The data contain 120,000 or so clones, 73% of them singletons. This clone was found once. Sample: PBMCs. This TCR came from a woman between 40 and 55 years old in good health and CMV-seronegative.

The CDR3 sequence: CASSLAGLHYEQYF. CDR3 bases: TGTGCCAGCAGCTTAGCGGGACTACACTACGAGCAGTACTTC. The chain couples TRBV7-6 to TRBJ2-7; 7 positions match TRBD2. V shed 0 bases, J shed 3 bases, and the junction held 2 bases outside the gene matches. The CDR3 contains 14 residues. CDR1 and CDR2 (germline): SGHVS, FNYEAQ. Full variable domain (missing parts from reference TRBV7-6 and TRBJ2-7): GAGVSQSPRYKVTKRGQDVALRCDPISGHVSLYWYRQALGQGPEFLTYFNYEAQQDKSGLPNDRFSAERPEGSISTLTIQRTEQRDSAMYRCASSLAGLHYEQYFGPGTRLTVT.